The 10 T cell receptor beta chains in this list originate from one sample, sequenced in a study of blood T cell repertoires in COVID-19. Some clones are missing from TCRdb's copy, which holds only in-frame ones; the method was immunoSEQ multiplex PCR. The table records 150,000 or so clones, roughly 90% of them present only once. The sequencing sample was made of peripheral blood. The receptors were gathered from a woman in her sixties or seventies with acute or convalescent COVID-19.

J is TRBJ2-7 and V is TRBV19, with 7 bases aligning to TRBD1. The CDR3 runs to 16 residues. Trimming cost V 5 bases and J 1 base; bases outside gene matches: 11. Germline assignment: CDR1 LNHDA and CDR2 SQIVND (reference sequence). Here the CDR3 reads CASSGRTGTTSYEQYF. The CDR3, as DNA: TGTGCCAGTAGTGGGCGGACAGGCACTACTTCCTACGAGCAGTACTTC. Combining the CDR3 with reference TRBV19 and TRBJ2-7 gives the whole variable domain DGGITQSPKYLFRKEGQNVTLSCEQNLNHDAMYWYRQDPGQGLRLIYYSQIVNDFQKGDIAEGYSVSREKKESFPLTVTSAQKNPTAFYLCASSGRTGTTSYEQYFGPGTRLTVT.

This chain links TRBV10-2 with TRBJ1-1; TRBD1 might be the D (5 bases). This CDR3 has 14 residues. The germline V and J ends were trimmed by 5 bases and 0 bases, with 10 bases remaining between them. CDR1 and CDR2 from the germline V gene are WSHSY and SAAADI. CDR3 DNA sequence: TGCGCCAGCAGTCCGGGACTGATGAACACTGAAGCTTTCTTT. Translated: CASSPGLMNTEAFF.

CDR3 sequence reads: CASSFSDSPLHF. The DNA for the CDR3 is TGTGCCAGCAGCTTCTCAGATTCACCCCTCCACTTT. The V call is TRBV7-9, the J call TRBJ1-6; D gene ambiguous. The germline V gene encodes CDR1 SEHNR and CDR2 FQNEAQ (reference sequence). V was pared by 3 bases and J by 8 bases, with 5 bases between. This CDR3 contains 12 residues.

J is TRBJ2-7 and V is TRBV7-2, with D maybe TRBD2 (7 bases). V was clipped by 4 bases and J by 0 bases, with 13 bases between them. This CDR3 comprises 15 residues. Germline CDR1 is SGHTA and CDR2 is FQGNSA. The CDR3 DNA follows: TGTGCCAGCAGCTGGGGGGGGGCTAGCTCCTACGAGCAGTACTTC. This translates into CASSWGGASSYEQYF.

V is TRBV7-2 and J is TRBJ1-2; TRBD1 agrees at 7 bases. Germline V CDR1 and CDR2: SGHTA, FQGNSA. This CDR3 contains 16 residues. V dropped 1 base and J dropped 8; count of bases not matched to a gene: 13. The CDR3 nucleotides are TGTGCCAGCAGCTTAGGTTCGACAGGGCAGACAGGGGGCTACACCTTC. The encoded protein is CASSLGSTGQTGGYTF.

The gene calls are TRBV19 and TRBJ1-1; 8 nucleotides agree with TRBD1. After removal of 2 bases from V and 6 bases from J, the junction contained 5 bases not matched to a gene. CDR3 length equals 14 residues. Germline V gives CDR1 LNHDA, CDR2 SQIVND (reference sequence). This CDR3 is CASSIRTGTPEAFF. As DNA, the CDR3 is TGTGCCAGTAGTATACGGACAGGGACCCCTGAAGCTTTCTTT.

The V gene is TRBV28, the J gene TRBJ2-5, with 8 bases matching TRBD1. V trimming: 4 bases; J trimming: 5 bases; junction bases outside the gene matches: 6. The CDR3 runs 14 residues. CDR1 and CDR2 (germline): MDHEN, SYDVKM. CDR3 region: CASSSNRGLETQYF. The CDR3 DNA reads as TGTGCCAGCAGTTCAAACAGGGGGTTGGAGACCCAGTACTTC.

This clone has a handful of counts. This chain links TRBV7-2 with TRBJ2-2; 7 nucleotides agree with TRBD1. J was trimmed by 6 bases and V by 5 bases; bases with no gene match: 6. Germline V CDR1 and CDR2: SGHTA, FQGNSA. The CDR3 runs 14 residues. The CDR3 region is CASSKDRPAGELFF. The CDR3 DNA reads as TGTGCCAGCAGCAAGGACAGGCCTGCCGGGGAGCTGTTTTTT.

The CDR3 sequence is CSARVGNTIYF. The CDR3 DNA sequence: TGCAGTGCCCGTGTGGGAAACACCATATATTTT. V is TRBV20-1 and J is TRBJ1-3; no clear D gene. This CDR3 has 11 amino acids. Trimming cost V 6 bases and J 4 bases, with 7 bases left between them. Germline V gene lookup returns CDR1 DFQATT and CDR2 SNEGSKA (reference sequence).

The chain recombines TRBV11-3 with TRBJ2-7, with a tentative D call TRBD1 (5 bases). The germline CDR1 and CDR2 sequences are SGHNT and YENEEA. V was shortened by 0 bases and J by 6 bases, with 9 bases between the two germline ends. This CDR3 spans 13 amino acids. CDR3 region: CASSLETEAEQYF. The CDR3 DNA follows: TGTGCCAGCAGCTTAGAGACAGAGGCCGAGCAGTACTTC.